This T cell receptor beta chain came from a study of T cells in Graves' hyperthyroidism and ophthalmopathy. Using RNA transcripts as the source, TCR beta CDR3 regions were amplified. RT-PCR in the first round (using the HTBI primer set) targeted the TCR CDR3. TCRdb processed the multiplex PCR reads anew with MiXCR; each CDR3 protein has one entry. The data hold more than 75,000 distinct CDR3 sequences, with around 52% observed a single time. This clonotype was recorded at least ten times. CDR3 size: 16 residues. V gave up 0 bases and J gave up 4 bases, with 15 bases separating them. CDR1 and CDR2 from the germline V gene are SGHVT and SQSDAQ. Researchers defined stable Graves' hyperthyroidism as no ophthalmopathy progression within 18 months.

The sequence derives from a woman aged 40 to 50 with Graves' hyperthyroidism. The chain combines TRBV7-4 with TRBJ1-2; unclear D gene. Sequenced: blood. This chain's CDR3 is CASSLARAVRSYGYTF. Here the CDR3 DNA reads TGTGCCAGCAGCTTAGCGAGGGCTGTTCGGAGCTATGGCTACACCTTC. The entire variable domain, with the rest obtained from reference TRBV7-4 and TRBJ1-2, is as follows: GAGVSQSPRYKVAKRGRDVALRCDSISGHVTLYWYRQTLGQGSEVLTYSQSDAQRDKSGRPSGRFSAERPERSVSTLKIQRTEQGDSAVYLCASSLARAVRSYGYTFGSGTRLTVV.